These 3 T cell receptor beta chains came from one sample sequenced in a study of human versus mouse CDR3 diversity and MHC coevolution. The protocol was immunoSEQ multiplex PCR, while the TCRdb copy is restricted to in-frame clones and leaves out a portion. The sample lists about 81,000 clones, 93% occurring once. The sample consisted of naive CD4+ T cells from blood. Subset in this sample: CD45RO-negative CD62L-positive naive CD4 T cells. The receptors originated from a person aged 25-75 years in good health.

This chain joins TRBV9 and TRBJ2-2, with D perhaps TRBD2 (7 bases). Trimming removed 0 bases at V and 3 bases at J, with 12 bases between. Germline V gives CDR1 SGDLS, CDR2 YYNGEE. This CDR3 is 16 amino acids long. CDR3 nucleotides: TGTGCCAGCAGCGTAGTGGGGAGGGGGTACACCGGGGAGCTGTTTTTT. Protein product: CASSVVGRGYTGELFF.

The chain is built from TRBV10-3 and TRBJ2-3; 9 positions match TRBD2. This CDR3 comprises 17 residues. Trimming cost V 8 bases and J 0 bases; bases outside gene matches: 12. The germline V gene encodes CDR1 ENHRY and CDR2 SYGVKD. As DNA, the CDR3 is TGTGCCATCGGTATTAAAGCGGGGGGTCTTAGCACAGATACGCAGTATTTT. Protein sequence: CAIGIKAGGLSTDTQYF.

This chain uses TRBV13 with TRBJ1-6; D may be TRBD1 (6 bases). V lost 5 bases and J lost 0, with 14 bases in between. Per germline, CDR1 PRHDT and CDR2 FYEKMQ (reference sequence). The CDR3 runs 17 residues. CDR3 sequence: CASSGTSGVSYNSPLHF. In DNA, the CDR3 is TGTGCCAGCAGCGGGACGTCAGGGGTCTCCTATAATTCACCCCTCCACTTT.